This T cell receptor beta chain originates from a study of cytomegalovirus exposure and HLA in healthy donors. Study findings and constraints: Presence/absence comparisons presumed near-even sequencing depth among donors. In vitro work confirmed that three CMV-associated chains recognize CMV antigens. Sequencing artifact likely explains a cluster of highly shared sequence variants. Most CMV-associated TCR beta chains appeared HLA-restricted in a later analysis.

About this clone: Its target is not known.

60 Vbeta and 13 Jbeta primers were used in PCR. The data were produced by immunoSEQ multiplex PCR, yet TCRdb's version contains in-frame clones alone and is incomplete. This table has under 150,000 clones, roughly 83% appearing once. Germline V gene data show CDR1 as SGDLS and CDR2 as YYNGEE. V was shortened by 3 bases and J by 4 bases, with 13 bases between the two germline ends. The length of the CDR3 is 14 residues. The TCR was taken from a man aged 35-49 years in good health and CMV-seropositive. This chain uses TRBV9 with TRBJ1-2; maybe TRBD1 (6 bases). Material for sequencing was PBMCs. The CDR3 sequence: CASSGSLGAYGYTF. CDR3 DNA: TGTGCCAGCAGCGGGTCGTTGGGGGCCTATGGCTACACCTTC.